These 28 T cell receptor beta chains were sequenced from one sample in a study of blood T cell repertoires in COVID-19. Clones were read by immunoSEQ multiplex PCR, and TCRdb kept only the in-frame ones, dropping some. The top ten clones hold under 1.1% of a sample with some 300,000 clones, 90% of them seen once. Sequenced input: peripheral blood. The receptors were sampled from a woman in her thirties or forties with COVID-19, enrolled during active disease.

This clone has only one observation. The chain links TRBV7-8 to TRBJ2-5, with D perhaps TRBD2 (6 bases). Germline V gene lookup returns CDR1 SGHVS and CDR2 FQNEAQ. The CDR3 loop spans 14 amino acids. V was trimmed by 2 bases and J by 3 bases, leaving 10 bases between them. The CDR3, as DNA: TGTGCCAGCAGCTTATCTACGGGGGAAGAGACCCAGTACTTC. Translation: CASSLSTGEETQYF.

The V call is TRBV30, the J call TRBJ1-3; D gene ambiguous. V lost 2 bases to trimming and J lost 0 bases, with 8 bases between them. Germline V gives CDR1 GTSNPN, CDR2 SVGIG (reference sequence). This CDR3 is 14 amino acids long. The CDR3 region is CAWSTSFSGNTIYF. CDR3 DNA sequence: TGTGCCTGGAGTACATCCTTCTCTGGAAACACCATATATTTT.

CDR3 amino acids: CASSLQGWGNQPQHF. The CDR3 DNA sequence: TGTGCCAGCAGCCTACAGGGTTGGGGCAATCAGCCCCAGCATTTT. V gene TRBV28 combines with J gene TRBJ1-5; a possible D gene is TRBD1 (6 bases). Trimming pared 6 bases from V and 2 bases from J, leaving 14 bases between. The CDR3 totals 15 residues. Germline V lookup: CDR1 MDHEN, CDR2 SYDVKM.

The rearrangement joins TRBV19 to TRBJ1-5; 7 nucleotides agree with TRBD1. CDR1 LNHDA and CDR2 SQIVND come from the germline V gene (reference sequence). Trimming at V came to 3 bases and at J to 3 bases, leaving 11 bases not matched to a gene. CDR3 size: 17 residues. For the CDR3, the DNA is TGTGCCAGTAGTATTCACCAGGGGGACCCTTTCAATCAGCCCCAGCATTTT. Amino acid sequence: CASSIHQGDPFNQPQHF.

The rearrangement links TRBV7-9 to TRBJ2-1; 11 bases are shared with TRBD2. Germline values: CDR1 SEHNR, CDR2 FQNEAQ (reference sequence). The V segment lost 8 bases and the J segment 5 bases; nucleotides outside the gene matches: 5. The CDR3 sequence is 14 residues long. The CDR3 bases are TGTGCCAGCGATACTAGCGGGAGACACAATGAGCAGTTCTTC. Translating gives CASDTSGRHNEQFF.

This clone was seen just once. This chain links TRBV21-1 with TRBJ1-5; the table's D gene call, TRBD1, was not cross checked with the DNA. TRBV21-1 is termed a pseudogene. The CDR3 has 15 residues. CDR3 residues: CASSIRRTGVQPQHF. DNA for the CDR3: TGTGCCAGCAGCATAAGGAGGACAGGGGTCCAGCCCCAGCATTTT.

The chain recombines TRBV12-1 with TRBJ1-6; the table names TRBD1, a call not compared with the DNA. TRBV12-1 is an annotated pseudogene. This CDR3 is built from 17 residues. CDR3 residues: CASSFVNRTGDNSPLHF. CDR3 DNA: TGTGCCAGCAGCTTTGTTAATCGGACAGGAGATAATTCACCCCTCCACTTT.

CDR3 DNA sequence: TGTGCCAGCACGGAGGGCAAGATCTATAGCAATCAGCCCCAGCATTTT. Its translation is CASTEGKIYSNQPQHF. The gene calls are TRBV2 and TRBJ1-5; no firm D call. CDR3 size: 16 residues. V gave up 7 bases and J gave up 0 bases, with 16 bases separating them. Germline V gene data show CDR1 as SNHLY and CDR2 as FYNNEI.

The V gene is TRBV11-3, the J gene TRBJ1-5; no clear D gene. Germline CDR1 SGHNT, CDR2 YENEEA. The germline V and J ends were trimmed by 5 bases and 3 bases, with 14 bases remaining between them. The CDR3 covers 15 residues. CDR3 bases: TGTGCCAGCAGCAAAGTTAGTGGGCACAATCAGCCCCAGCATTTT. Translated, it gives CASSKVSGHNQPQHF.

This clone was recorded only once. V gene TRBV2 combines with J gene TRBJ2-6; 7 nucleotides agree with TRBD1. From germline, CDR1 is SNHLY and CDR2 FYNNEI. V dropped 5 bases and J dropped 2; count of bases not matched to a gene: 9. This CDR3 spans 17 amino acids. CDR3 DNA sequence: TGTGCCAGCAGTAAACAGGGGCCAGAAACTGGGGCCAACGTCCTGACTTTC. Amino acids: CASSKQGPETGANVLTF.

The chain couples TRBV27 to TRBJ2-7, with 8 bases aligning to TRBD1. Germline-derived CDR1 and CDR2 are MNHEY and SMNVEV (reference sequence). The ends lost 6 bases at V and 4 bases at J; junction bases unmatched: 8. The CDR3 length is 14 residues. Here the CDR3 DNA reads TGTGCCAGCAGATCCCAGGGGGCCCCTTACGAGCAGTACTTC. This codes for CASRSQGAPYEQYF.

The chain recombines TRBV3-1 (or the pseudogene TRBV3-2) with TRBJ1-6; a weak D match, TRBD1 (6 bases). In germline, CDR1 is LGHDT, CDR2 YNNKEL (reference sequence). Trimming took off 7 bases at V and 6 bases at J, with 22 bases between the two ends. CDR3 length: 17 amino acids. CDR3 sequence: CASTEGLGTKTNSPLHF. DNA of the CDR3: TGTGCCAGCACTGAAGGGCTGGGGACAAAAACTAATTCACCCCTCCACTTT.

The genes are TRBV7-2 and TRBJ2-7; 10 bases fit TRBD1. Germline CDR1 reads SGHTA; CDR2 reads FQGNSA. Germline trimming cut 4 bases from V and 4 bases from J; bases unmatched to any gene: 19. This CDR3 has 19 residues. CDR3 DNA sequence: TGTGCCAGCAGCTACCACCGGGGGGACAGGGGAATCCCGAGGTACGAGCAGTACTTC. This gives the protein CASSYHRGDRGIPRYEQYF.

The chain has TRBV10-3 and TRBJ1-1; D possibly corresponds to TRBD1 (6 bases). Trimming left V 11 bases short and J 6 bases short, with 16 bases between. This CDR3 comprises 12 residues. Germline assignment: CDR1 ENHRY and CDR2 SYGVKD. The CDR3 is CASRVGGAEAFF. CDR3 DNA: TGTGCCTCAAGGGTAGGGGGAGCTGAAGCTTTCTTT.

This chain uses TRBV12-5 with TRBJ1-2; TRBD1 matches at 9 bases. CDR1 LGHNT and CDR2 FRNRAP come from the germline V gene. V lost 5 bases and J lost 8; bases outside the gene matches: 6. This CDR3 is 13 amino acids long. For the CDR3, the DNA is TGTGCTAGTGGTCCCGGGACAGGGTACGGCTACACCTTC. Protein product: CASGPGTGYGYTF. Filled out from reference TRBV12-5 and TRBJ1-2, the complete variable domain reads DARVTQTPRHKVTEMGQEVTMRCQPILGHNTVFWYRQTMMQGLELLAYFRNRAPLDDSGMPKDRFSAEMPDATLATLKIQPSEPRDSAVYFCASGPGTGYGYTFGSGTRLTVV.

This chain uses TRBV28 with TRBJ2-1; TRBD1 matches at 8 bases. The CDR3 is 15 amino acids. Germline lookup yields CDR1 MDHEN and CDR2 SYDVKM. Trimming at V came to 6 bases and at J to 5 bases, leaving 9 bases not matched to a gene. As DNA, the CDR3 is TGTGCCAGCAGACCCAGTGGACAGGGCGACAATGAGCAGTTCTTC. Its protein is CASRPSGQGDNEQFF.

The sample holds a few counts of this clone. The V and J genes are TRBV9 and TRBJ1-6; no clear D gene. The V end lost 5 bases, the J end lost 7 bases, and 10 bases lay between the germline ends. Germline loops: CDR1 SGDLS, CDR2 YYNGEE. The CDR3 has 13 residues. In DNA, the CDR3 is TGTGCCAGCAGAGCCCTCGAGAATTCACCCCTCCACTTT. As protein: CASRALENSPLHF.

This rearrangement joins TRBV12-3 or TRBV12-4 to TRBJ2-1; 8 bases agree with TRBD1. The CDR3 totals 11 residues. V gave up 6 bases and J gave up 14 bases; unmatched junction bases: 6. CDR3 bases: TGTGCCAGCAGCACAAGACAGGGGAAGTTCTTC. Protein: CASSTRQGKFF.

The rearrangement uses TRBV10-3 and TRBJ1-1; D is unresolved. This CDR3 region has 15 residues. From germline, CDR1 is ENHRY and CDR2 SYGVKD. V lost 6 bases and J lost 0, with 14 bases in between. Written as DNA, the CDR3 is TGTGCCATCAGCAATACCAGGACTGTGAACACTGAAGCTTTCTTT. Its translation is CAISNTRTVNTEAFF.

The chain links TRBV7-3 to TRBJ2-1, with 8 bases lining up with TRBD2. CDR1 and CDR2 (germline): SGHTA, FQGTGA. CDR3 size: 17 residues. V lost 4 bases, J lost 7 bases, and 15 bases stayed unmatched. In nucleotides, the CDR3 is TGTGCCAGCAGCTCCCGTCAACCCAGGTTAGCGGGGAATGAGCAGTTCTTC. It codes for CASSSRQPRLAGNEQFF.

This sequence joins TRBV14 and TRBJ2-1; 8 bases fit TRBD1. CDR3 length: 17 residues. CDR1 is SGHDN and CDR2 is FVKESK in the germline V gene. The ends lost 0 bases at V and 5 bases at J; junction bases unmatched: 9. CDR3 DNA: TGTGCCAGCAGCCAAGATGCAAGGCAGGGGGCAAACAATGAGCAGTTCTTC. Translation gives CASSQDARQGANNEQFF.

For the CDR3, the DNA is TGTGCCAGCAGTTTCCACGCCGGTTCCCCGGGGAGTCAGCCCCAGCATTTT. Its protein is CASSFHAGSPGSQPQHF. The V and J genes are TRBV28 and TRBJ1-5; D remains unclear. Trimming stripped 3 bases from V and 6 bases from J, with 21 bases between. This CDR3 is 17 amino acids long. Per germline, CDR1 MDHEN and CDR2 SYDVKM.

The chain employs TRBV9 and TRBJ2-2, with 11 bases fitting TRBD1. Trimming took 3 bases from V and 4 from J; bases not matched to a gene: 2. This CDR3 has 15 amino acids. Germline V CDR1 and CDR2: SGDLS, YYNGEE. This CDR3 is CASSAGTGGTGELFF. As DNA, the CDR3 is TGTGCCAGCAGCGCCGGGACAGGGGGCACCGGGGAGCTGTTTTTT.

The chain joins TRBV3-1 (or the pseudogene TRBV3-2) to TRBJ2-5, with D possibly being TRBD2 (5 bases). Looked up from germline, CDR1 is LGHDT and CDR2 is YNNKEL (reference sequence). This CDR3 has 16 amino acids. The V gene lost 1 base and the J gene lost 0 bases, with 12 bases spanning the gap. Written as DNA, the CDR3 is TGTGCCAGCAGCCAAGCGCCGGGGTCGTACCAAGAGACCCAGTACTTC. It yields the protein CASSQAPGSYQETQYF.

The V and J genes are TRBV7-3 and TRBJ2-1, with D possibly TRBD1 on 6 matching bases. Per germline, CDR1 SGHTA and CDR2 FQGTGA. V was shortened by 5 bases and J by 9 bases, with 20 bases between the two germline ends. This CDR3 region has 15 residues. This CDR3 reads CASSPQAAWDTEQFF. DNA for the CDR3: TGTGCCAGCAGCCCCCAAGCGGCCTGGGACACTGAGCAGTTCTTC.

The rearrangement joins TRBV4-3 to TRBJ2-1; 9 bases fit TRBD1. The J segment lost 3 bases and the V segment lost 4 bases, leaving 10 bases of the junction unmatched. The CDR3 consists of 17 residues. Germline V gene sequence: CDR1 LGHNA, CDR2 YSLEER. The chain's CDR3 is CASSLVTTGQGYNEQFF. For the CDR3, the DNA is TGCGCCAGCAGCCTGGTTACGACGGGACAGGGCTACAATGAGCAGTTCTTC.

This chain uses TRBV19 with TRBJ1-4; D is unresolved. CDR3 length equals 14 residues. V was clipped by 5 bases and J by 2 bases, with 9 bases between them. Germline V gene sequence: CDR1 LNHDA, CDR2 SQIVND (reference sequence). The CDR3 here is CASSRTGTNEKLFF. The CDR3 DNA follows: TGTGCCAGTAGTCGAACCGGGACTAATGAAAAACTGTTTTTT.

V and J are TRBV6-2 or TRBV6-3 and TRBJ1-4; possibly TRBD1 for D (5 bases). Trimming pared 2 bases from V and 7 bases from J, leaving 20 bases between. Germline V CDR1 and CDR2: MNHEY, SVGEGT. The CDR3 contains 17 residues. DNA of the CDR3: TGTGCCAGCAGTTACGGGGCCGGAGTTACGCTGAGTGAAAAACTGTTTTTT. Translation gives CASSYGAGVTLSEKLFF.